This T cell receptor (beta chain) was retrieved from a study of cytomegalovirus exposure and HLA in healthy donors. Trimming took off 1 base at V and 6 bases at J, with 6 bases between the two ends. This CDR3 is 12 amino acids long. CDR1 is MDHEN, CDR2 SYDVKM, per germline. The PCR ran on 60 Vbeta and 13 Jbeta primers. Some clones are missing from TCRdb's copy, which holds only in-frame ones; the method was immunoSEQ multiplex PCR. The table shows 150,000 to 200,000 clones, with less than 90% occurring only once. Sequencing was done on a sample of PBMCs. The clonotype comes from a man aged 25-40 years in good health and CMV-seronegative. The V call is TRBV28, the J call TRBJ1-1; D remains unclear. CDR3 residues: CASSLSLPEAFF. For the CDR3, the DNA is TGTGCCAGCAGTTTATCCCTACCTGAAGCTTTCTTT.